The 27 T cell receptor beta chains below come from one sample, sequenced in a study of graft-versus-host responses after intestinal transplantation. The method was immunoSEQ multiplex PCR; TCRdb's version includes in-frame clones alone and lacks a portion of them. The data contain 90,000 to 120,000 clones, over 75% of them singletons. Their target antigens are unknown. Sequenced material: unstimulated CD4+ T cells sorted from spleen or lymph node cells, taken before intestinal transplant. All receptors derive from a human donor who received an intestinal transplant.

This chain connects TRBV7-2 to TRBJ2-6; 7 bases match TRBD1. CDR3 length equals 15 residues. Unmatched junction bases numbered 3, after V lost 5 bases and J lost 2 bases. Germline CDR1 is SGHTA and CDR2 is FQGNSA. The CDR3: CASSPQGAGANVLTF. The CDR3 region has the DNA TGTGCCAGCAGCCCTCAGGGGGCTGGGGCCAACGTCCTGACTTTC.

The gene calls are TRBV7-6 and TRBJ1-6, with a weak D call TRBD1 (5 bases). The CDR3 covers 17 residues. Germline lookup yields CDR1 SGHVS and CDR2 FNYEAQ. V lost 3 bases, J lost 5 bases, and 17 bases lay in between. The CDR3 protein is CASSLGERGEDNSPLHF. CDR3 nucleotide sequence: TGTGCCAGCAGCTTGGGCGAGAGGGGCGAGGATAATTCACCCCTCCACTTT.

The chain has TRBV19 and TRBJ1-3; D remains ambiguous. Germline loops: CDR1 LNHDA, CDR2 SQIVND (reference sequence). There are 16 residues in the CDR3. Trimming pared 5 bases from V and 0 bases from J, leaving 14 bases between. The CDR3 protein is CASSSTSSYSGNTIYF. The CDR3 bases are TGTGCCAGTAGTTCAACTTCTTCGTACTCTGGAAACACCATATATTTT.

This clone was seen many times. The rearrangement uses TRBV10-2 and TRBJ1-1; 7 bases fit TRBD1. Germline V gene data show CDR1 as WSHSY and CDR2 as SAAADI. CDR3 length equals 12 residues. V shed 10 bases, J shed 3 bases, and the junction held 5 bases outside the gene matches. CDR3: CATARGHTEAFF. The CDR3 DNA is TGCGCCACCGCGAGGGGGCACACTGAAGCTTTCTTT.

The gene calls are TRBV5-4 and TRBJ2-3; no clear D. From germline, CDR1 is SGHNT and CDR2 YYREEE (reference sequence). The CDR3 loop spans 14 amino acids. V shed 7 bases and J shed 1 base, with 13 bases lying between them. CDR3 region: CASSSKGGTDTQYF. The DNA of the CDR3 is TGTGCCAGCTCTTCCAAGGGCGGCACAGATACGCAGTATTTT.

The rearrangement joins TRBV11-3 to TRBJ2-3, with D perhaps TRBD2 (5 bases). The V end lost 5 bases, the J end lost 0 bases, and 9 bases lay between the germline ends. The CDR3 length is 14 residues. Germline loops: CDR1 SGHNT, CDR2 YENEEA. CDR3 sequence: CASSGGLSTDTQYF. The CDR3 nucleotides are TGTGCCAGCAGCGGCGGACTTAGCACAGATACGCAGTATTTT.

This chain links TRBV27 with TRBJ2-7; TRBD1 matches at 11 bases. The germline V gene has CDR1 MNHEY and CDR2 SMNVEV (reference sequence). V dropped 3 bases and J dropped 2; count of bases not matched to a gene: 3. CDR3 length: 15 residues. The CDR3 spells CASSFWGQGAYEQYF. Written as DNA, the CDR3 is TGTGCCAGCAGTTTTTGGGGACAGGGGGCCTACGAGCAGTACTTC.

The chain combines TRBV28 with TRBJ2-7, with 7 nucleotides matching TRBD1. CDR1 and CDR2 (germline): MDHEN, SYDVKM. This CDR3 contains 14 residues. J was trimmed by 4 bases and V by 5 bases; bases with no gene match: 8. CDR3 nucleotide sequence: TGTGCCAGCAGTCCTCCGGACAGGCGTTACGAGCAGTACTTC. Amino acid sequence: CASSPPDRRYEQYF.

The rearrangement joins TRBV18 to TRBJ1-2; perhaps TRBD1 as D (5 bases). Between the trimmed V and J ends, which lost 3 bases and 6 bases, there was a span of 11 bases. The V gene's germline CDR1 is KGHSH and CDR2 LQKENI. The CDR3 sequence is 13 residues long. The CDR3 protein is CASSPQGNDGYTF. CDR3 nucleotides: TGTGCCAGCTCACCCCAGGGAAATGATGGCTACACCTTC.

CDR3 nucleotides: TGTGCCAGCAGGCAGGGGGTCGGGGAGACCCAGTACTTC. Translating it yields CASRQGVGETQYF. The rearrangement uses TRBV2 and TRBJ2-5; TRBD1 aligns across 7 bases. The trim removed 6 bases at V and 5 bases at J, leaving 6 bases unmatched. Germline lookup yields CDR1 SNHLY and CDR2 FYNNEI. This CDR3 has 13 residues. Full variable domain (missing parts from reference TRBV2 and TRBJ2-5): EPEVTQTPSHQVTQMGQEVILRCVPISNHLYFYWYRQILGQKVEFLVSFYNNEISEKSEIFDDQFSVERPDGSNFTLKIRSTKLEDSAMYFCASRQGVGETQYFGPGTRLLVL.

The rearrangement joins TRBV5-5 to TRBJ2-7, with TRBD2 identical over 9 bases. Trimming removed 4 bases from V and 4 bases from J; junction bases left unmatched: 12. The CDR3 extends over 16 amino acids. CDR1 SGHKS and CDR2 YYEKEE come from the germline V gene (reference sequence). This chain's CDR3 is CASSAGGGGNGYEQYF. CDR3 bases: TGTGCCAGCAGCGCGGGAGGGGGAGGCAATGGATACGAGCAGTACTTC.

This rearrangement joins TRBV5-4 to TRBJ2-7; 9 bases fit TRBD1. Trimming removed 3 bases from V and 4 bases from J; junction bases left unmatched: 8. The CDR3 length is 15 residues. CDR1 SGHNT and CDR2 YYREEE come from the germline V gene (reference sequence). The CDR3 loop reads CASSSTGTGLYEQYF. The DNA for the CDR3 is TGTGCCAGCAGCTCCACCGGGACAGGGTTGTACGAGCAGTACTTC. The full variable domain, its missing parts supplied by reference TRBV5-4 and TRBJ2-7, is ETGVTQSPTHLIKTRGQQVTLRCSSQSGHNTVSWYQQALGQGPQFIFQYYREEENGRGNFPPRFSGLQFPNYSSELNVNALELDDSALYLCASSSTGTGLYEQYFGPGTRLTVT.

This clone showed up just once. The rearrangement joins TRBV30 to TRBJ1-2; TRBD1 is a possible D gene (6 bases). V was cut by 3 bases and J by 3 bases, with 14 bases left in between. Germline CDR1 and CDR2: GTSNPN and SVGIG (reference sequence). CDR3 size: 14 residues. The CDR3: CAWRTGGTYYGYTF. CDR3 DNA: TGTGCCTGGAGGACAGGCGGAACGTACTATGGCTACACCTTC.

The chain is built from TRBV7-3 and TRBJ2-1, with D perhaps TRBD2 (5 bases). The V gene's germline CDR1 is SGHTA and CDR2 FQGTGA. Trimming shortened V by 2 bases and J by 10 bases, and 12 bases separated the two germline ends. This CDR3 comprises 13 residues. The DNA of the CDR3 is TGTGCCAGCAGCTTAGAGGGTGGGGAAGAGCAGTTCTTC. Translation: CASSLEGGEEQFF.

CDR3 in DNA: TGTGCCAGCAGTGAACGTCGGGGGAGAGAAAAACTGTTTTTT. It is translated as CASSERRGREKLFF. This chain connects TRBV2 to TRBJ1-4, with D perhaps TRBD1 (5 bases). CDR1 is SNHLY and CDR2 is FYNNEI in the germline V gene. CDR3 size: 14 residues. V shed 2 bases and J shed 8 bases, with 12 bases lying between them.

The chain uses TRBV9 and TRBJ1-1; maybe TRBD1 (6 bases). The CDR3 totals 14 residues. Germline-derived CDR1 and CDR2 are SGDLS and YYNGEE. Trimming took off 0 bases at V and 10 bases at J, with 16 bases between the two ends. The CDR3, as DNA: TGTGCCAGCAGCGTAGGGGACATTTTCAGTGGAGCTTTCTTT. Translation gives CASSVGDIFSGAFF. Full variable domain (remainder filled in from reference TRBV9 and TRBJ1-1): DSGVTQTPKHLITATGQRVTLRCSPRSGDLSVYWYQQSLDQGLQFLIQYYNGEERAKGNILERFSAQQFPDLHSELNLSSLELGDSALYFCASSVGDIFSGAFFGQGTRLTVV.

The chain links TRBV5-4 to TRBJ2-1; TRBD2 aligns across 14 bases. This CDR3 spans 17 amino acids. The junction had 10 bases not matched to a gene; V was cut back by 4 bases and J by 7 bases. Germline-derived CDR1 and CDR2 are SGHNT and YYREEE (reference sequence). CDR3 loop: CASSAGLAGASQNEQFF. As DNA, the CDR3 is TGTGCCAGCAGCGCGGGACTAGCGGGAGCCTCTCAGAATGAGCAGTTCTTC.

The CDR3 nucleotides read TGTGCCAGCAGCTTACGTTGGGCACGTAGCTCTGGAAACACCATATATTTT. Translated: CASSLRWARSSGNTIYF. This chain connects TRBV11-2 to TRBJ1-3; D call uncertain. The V and J ends lost 2 bases and 0 bases respectively, with 14 bases between them. Germline assignment: CDR1 SGHAT and CDR2 FQNNGV. The CDR3 runs to 17 residues.

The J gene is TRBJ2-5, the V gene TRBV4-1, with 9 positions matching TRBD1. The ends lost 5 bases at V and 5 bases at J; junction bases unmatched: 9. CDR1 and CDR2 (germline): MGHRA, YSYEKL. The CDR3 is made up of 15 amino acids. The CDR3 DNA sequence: TGCGCCAGCAGCAAGGAGGGACAGGGTGGCGAGACCCAGTACTTC. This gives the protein CASSKEGQGGETQYF.

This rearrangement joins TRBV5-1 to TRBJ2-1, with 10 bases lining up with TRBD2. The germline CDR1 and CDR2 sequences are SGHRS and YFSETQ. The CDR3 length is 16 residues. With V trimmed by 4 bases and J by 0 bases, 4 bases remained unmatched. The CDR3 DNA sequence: TGCGCCAGCAGCATACTAGCGGGAATCTCCTACAATGAGCAGTTCTTC. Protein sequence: CASSILAGISYNEQFF. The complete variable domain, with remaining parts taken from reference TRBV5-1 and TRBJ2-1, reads KAGVTQTPRYLIKTRGQQVTLSCSPISGHRSVSWYQQTPGQGLQFLFEYFSETQRNKGNFPGRFSGRQFSNSRSEMNVSTLELGDSALYLCASSILAGISYNEQFFGPGTRLTVL.

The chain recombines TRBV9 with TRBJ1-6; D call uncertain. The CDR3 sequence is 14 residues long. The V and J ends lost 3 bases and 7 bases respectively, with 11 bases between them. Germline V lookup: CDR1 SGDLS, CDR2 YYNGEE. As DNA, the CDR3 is TGTGCCAGCAGCGAGGGCTATCTCAATTCACCCCTCCACTTT. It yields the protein CASSEGYLNSPLHF. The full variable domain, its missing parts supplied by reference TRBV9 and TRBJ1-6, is DSGVTQTPKHLITATGQRVTLRCSPRSGDLSVYWYQQSLDQGLQFLIQYYNGEERAKGNILERFSAQQFPDLHSELNLSSLELGDSALYFCASSEGYLNSPLHFGNGTRLTVT.

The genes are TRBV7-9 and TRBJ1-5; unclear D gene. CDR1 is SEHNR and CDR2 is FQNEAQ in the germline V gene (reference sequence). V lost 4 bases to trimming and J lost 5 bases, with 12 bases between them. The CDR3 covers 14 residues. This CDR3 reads CASSSAGGDQPQHF. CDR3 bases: TGTGCCAGCAGCTCGGCAGGTGGGGATCAGCCCCAGCATTTT.

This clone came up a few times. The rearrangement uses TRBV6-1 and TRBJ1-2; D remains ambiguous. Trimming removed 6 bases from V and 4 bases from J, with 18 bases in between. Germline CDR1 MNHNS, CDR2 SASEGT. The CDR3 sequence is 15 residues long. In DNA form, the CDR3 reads TGTGCCAGCAGCGCTAGTAAGGGTTTGGTCTATGGCTACACCTTC. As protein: CASSASKGLVYGYTF.

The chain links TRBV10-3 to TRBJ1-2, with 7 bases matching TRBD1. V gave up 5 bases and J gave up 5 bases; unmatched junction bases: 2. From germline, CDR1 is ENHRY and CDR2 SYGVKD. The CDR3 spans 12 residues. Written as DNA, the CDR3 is TGTGCCATCAGTAGGGACAGATATGGCTACACCTTC. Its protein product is CAISRDRYGYTF.

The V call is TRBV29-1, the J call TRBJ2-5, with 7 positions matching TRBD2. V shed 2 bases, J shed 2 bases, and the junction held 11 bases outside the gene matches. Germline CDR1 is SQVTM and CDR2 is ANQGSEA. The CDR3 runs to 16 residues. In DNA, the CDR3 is TGCAGCGTTGAACGGTTAGCTAGCGGACTACAAGAGACCCAGTACTTC. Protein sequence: CSVERLASGLQETQYF.

The CDR3 nucleotides are TGTGCCAGCAGTGGACTAGCGGGAGGAGATACGCAGTATTTT. Protein sequence: CASSGLAGGDTQYF. The chain couples TRBV2 to TRBJ2-3; TRBD2 aligns across 13 bases. The CDR3 has 14 residues. CDR1 is SNHLY, CDR2 FYNNEI, per germline. The V gene end was trimmed by 4 bases and the J gene end by 5 bases; junction bases not matched to a gene: 0.

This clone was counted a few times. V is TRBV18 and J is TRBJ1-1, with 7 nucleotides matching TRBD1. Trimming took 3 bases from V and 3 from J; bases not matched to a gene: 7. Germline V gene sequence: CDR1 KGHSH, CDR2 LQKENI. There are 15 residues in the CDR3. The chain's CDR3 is CASSPFGQGDTEAFF. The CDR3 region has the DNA TGTGCCAGCTCACCCTTCGGGCAGGGGGACACTGAAGCTTTCTTT.